This T cell receptor (beta chain) was recovered during a study of long-term antiretroviral therapy in people with HIV. The germline CDR1 and CDR2 sequences are SNHLY and FYNNEI. With V trimmed by 10 bases and J by 3 bases, 9 bases remained unmatched. CDR3 length: 14 residues. With survey level as its setting, the immunoSEQ assay was v3.0. Sequencing used immunoSEQ multiplex PCR; TCRdb keeps in-frame clones, though not all of them. The table includes tens of thousands of clones, about 85% detected once. This chain joins TRBV2 and TRBJ1-5; 7 positions match TRBD1. The origin of this receptor is a woman aged 45-59 years with HIV. The sample in question was unsorted PBMCs, obtained 3.1 years after starting antiretroviral therapy. CDR3 region: CATRQGKVNQPQHF. CDR3 in DNA: TGTGCCACGAGACAGGGTAAAGTCAATCAGCCCCAGCATTTT.